This TCR beta chain was documented in a study of blood T cell repertoires in COVID-19 (dated by TCRdb to about 2020). General notes on the study: Samples covering the acute and convalescent phases of COVID-19 were provided by collaborators in the United States, Italy and Spain. The prospective study material was composed of cDNA or gDNA derived from T cells, B-cell-depleted T cells, or PBMCs. Deeply sampled blood TCRbeta repertoires from subjects exposed to, actively infected with, or recovered from COVID-19 were included in the dataset. A freely available public database, intended as a resource for researchers studying the immune response to SARS-CoV-2, is where the repertoires were released. The samples were drawn from the first 160 participants of the ongoing ImmuneRACE study and from about 1,200 subjects provided by 6 global collaborators. The sample metadata nearly always contained a de-identified subject ID, COVID-19 status, age in years and sex. Where available, HLA class I and class II types were taken from metadata supplied by the sample provider and were not determined by assay-based typing. Study-wide findings and limitations: Clinical and demographic metadata were provided uncurated, with the amount varying by source and participant.

From a lookup of the germline V gene, CDR1 and CDR2 are SGHAT and FQNNGV. V is cut by 3 bases and J by 3 bases, and the space between the germline ends is 18 bases. From the cysteine up to the phenylalanine, the CDR3 has a length of 16 residues. CDR3 DNA is the only sequence kept; it has 48 bases, read in frame from the first base. TCRbeta CDR3 regions were amplified from genomic DNA by means of the immunoSEQ Assay, a bias-controlled multiplex PCR. As for the authors' bioinformatics: The number of nucleated cells in each sample was estimated by amplification of reference gene primers within the assay. To quantify the absolute abundance of each unique TCRbeta CDR3 rearrangement, sequence reads were collapsed and filtered. For each sample, productive Simpson clonality was calculated by taking the square root of Simpson's diversity index across productive rearrangements. Here the immuneACCESS table is served through TCRdb, limited to in-frame sequences with V and J called. Missing clones are a known gap in these copies; in checked studies unresolved V genes cover under half, and the rest lacks a known reason. That table gives V, J and clone size, and the DNA gave D and trimming. The sample table holds 96,000 or so clones, of which roughly 89% were seen once. The ten largest account for around 4% of the sample.

There are a few counts of this clone. Its binding antigen is unknown. No per-base quality is available; no much larger clone lies one base away. One collaborating source in Seattle enrolled patients during active infection and followed them longitudinally through the course of disease. Collaborating institutions collected whole blood in K2EDTA tubes following their own protocols. For TCRbeta analysis, collaborators shipped samples as frozen whole blood, isolated PBMCs, or DNA extracted from either of those sample types. The sequence is built from TRBV11-2 and TRBJ2-7; TRBD1 might be the D gene, on 6 matching bases. The sequence was obtained from a human donor with COVID-19, enrolled during active disease. The donor label of this sample is uncertain. Sequences were obtained from peripheral blood. The CDR3 protein: CASSLDPSGHLYEQYF. The DNA sequence is given as TGTGCCAGCAGCTTGGACCCCTCGGGACACCTCTACGAGCAGTACTTC.